Listed here are 3 T cell receptor beta chains from one sample, sequenced in a study of blood T cells in healthy people across ages. PCR was performed a second time for 7 to 11 cycles using a sample-barcoded 5' primer and a J-beta primer mix. TCRdb re-called the 5' RACE reads with MiXCR, one entry per CDR3 protein. Of approximately 1,000,000 distinct CDR3 sequences listed, around two fifths are singletons. The sequencing sample was made of blood. All receptors derive from a man between 18 and 29 years old in good health.

The J gene is TRBJ2-7, the V gene TRBV7-2, with 7 bases identical to TRBD1. V lost 5 bases and J lost 3; bases outside the gene matches: 13. From germline, CDR1 is SGHTA and CDR2 FQGNSA. The CDR3 contains 16 residues. CDR3 sequence (DNA): TGTGCCAGCAGCCCCATCTGGGACAGTAAGTACTACGAGCAGTACTTC. Translation gives CASSPIWDSKYYEQYF.

Note on this clonotype: Given a much more abundant clone one base away, this may be a read error. The chain employs TRBV20-1 and TRBJ2-7; 10 bases fit TRBD1. V was clipped by 5 bases and J by 1 base; unmatched bases: 8. The length of the CDR3 is 15 residues. Per the germline V gene, CDR1 is DFQATT and CDR2 is SNEGSKA (reference sequence). The CDR3 here is CSAGARDRGSYEQYF. The CDR3 bases are TGCAGTGCTGGAGCCCGGGACAGGGGATCCTACGAGCAGTACTTC.

This clonotype was observed many times. The chain employs TRBV5-1 and TRBJ2-1; 7 nucleotides match TRBD1. The J call may not be correct, given that the DNA end is closer to TRBJ2-7. Germline V gives CDR1 SGHRS, CDR2 YFSETQ. This CDR3 is built from 15 residues. CDR3 DNA: TGCGCCAGCAGCTTGGGACAGGGCAAATACAATGAGCAGTACTTC. This encodes CASSLGQGKYNEQYF.